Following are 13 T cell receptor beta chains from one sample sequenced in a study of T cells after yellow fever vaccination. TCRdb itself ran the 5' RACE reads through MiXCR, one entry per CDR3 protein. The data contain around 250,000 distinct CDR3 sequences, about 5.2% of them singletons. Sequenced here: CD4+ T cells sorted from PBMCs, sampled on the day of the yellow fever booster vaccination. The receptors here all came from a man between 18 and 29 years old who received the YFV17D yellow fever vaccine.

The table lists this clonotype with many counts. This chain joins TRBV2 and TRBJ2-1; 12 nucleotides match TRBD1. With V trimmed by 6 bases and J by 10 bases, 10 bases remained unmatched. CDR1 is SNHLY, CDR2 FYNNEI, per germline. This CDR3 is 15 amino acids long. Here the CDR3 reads CASRTGTGGTGEQFF. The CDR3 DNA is TGTGCCAGCAGAACCGGGACAGGGGGCACGGGGGAGCAGTTCTTC. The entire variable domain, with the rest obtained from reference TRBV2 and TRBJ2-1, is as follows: EPEVTQTPSHQVTQMGQEVILRCVPISNHLYFYWYRQILGQKVEFLVSFYNNEISEKSEIFDDQFSVERPDGSNFTLKIRSTKLEDSAMYFCASRTGTGGTGEQFFGPGTRLTVL.

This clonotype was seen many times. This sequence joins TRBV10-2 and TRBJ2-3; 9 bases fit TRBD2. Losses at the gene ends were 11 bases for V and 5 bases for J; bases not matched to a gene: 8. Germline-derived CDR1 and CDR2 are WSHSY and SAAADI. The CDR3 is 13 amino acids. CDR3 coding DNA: TGCGCCGGAGGCGGGGGGGCTGTAGATACGCAGTATTTT. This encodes CAGGGGAVDTQYF.

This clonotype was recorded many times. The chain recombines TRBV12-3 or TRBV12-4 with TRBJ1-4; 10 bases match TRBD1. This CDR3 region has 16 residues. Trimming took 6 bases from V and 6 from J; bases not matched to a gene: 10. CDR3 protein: CASSRGSGQGDEKLFF. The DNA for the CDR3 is TGTGCCAGCAGCCGAGGGTCAGGACAGGGGGATGAAAAACTGTTTTTT.

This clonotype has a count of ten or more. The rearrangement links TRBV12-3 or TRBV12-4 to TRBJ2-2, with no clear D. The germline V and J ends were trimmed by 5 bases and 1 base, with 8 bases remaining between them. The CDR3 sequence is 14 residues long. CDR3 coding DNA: TGTGCCAGCAGTCTCCGACAGAACACCGGGGAGCTGTTTTTT. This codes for CASSLRQNTGELFF.

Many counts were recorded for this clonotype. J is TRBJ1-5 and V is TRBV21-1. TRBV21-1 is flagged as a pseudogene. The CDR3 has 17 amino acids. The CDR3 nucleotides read TGTGCCAGCAGCCGACCCTTGTGCAGGCCACCCAATCAGCCCCAGCATTTT. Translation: CASSRPLCRPPNQPQHF.

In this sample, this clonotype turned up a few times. CDR3 region: CASSQPHRGSSGNTIYF. The DNA for the CDR3 is TGCGCCAGCAGCCAACCCCACAGGGGGAGCTCTGGAAACACCATATATTTT. This chain uses TRBV4-1 with TRBJ1-3; 8 positions match TRBD1. Unmatched junction bases numbered 6, after V lost 2 bases and J lost 0 bases. CDR1 is MGHRA, CDR2 YSYEKL, per germline. This CDR3 contains 17 residues.

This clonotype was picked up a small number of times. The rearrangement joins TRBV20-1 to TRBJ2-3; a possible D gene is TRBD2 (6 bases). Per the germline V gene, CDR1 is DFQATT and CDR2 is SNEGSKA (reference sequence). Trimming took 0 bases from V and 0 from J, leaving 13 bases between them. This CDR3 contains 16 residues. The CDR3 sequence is CSARDLLAYSTDTQYF. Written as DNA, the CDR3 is TGCAGTGCTAGAGATCTACTAGCCTATAGCACAGATACGCAGTATTTT.

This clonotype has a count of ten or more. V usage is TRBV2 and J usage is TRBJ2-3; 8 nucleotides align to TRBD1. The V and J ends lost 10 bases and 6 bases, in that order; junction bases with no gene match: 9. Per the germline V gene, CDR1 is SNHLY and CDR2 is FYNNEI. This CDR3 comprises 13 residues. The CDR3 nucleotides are TGTGCCATCTCGACAGGGGAGGCCGATACGCAGTATTTT. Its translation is CAISTGEADTQYF. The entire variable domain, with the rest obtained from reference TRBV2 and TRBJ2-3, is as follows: EPEVTQTPSHQVTQMGQEVILRCVPISNHLYFYWYRQILGQKVEFLVSFYNNEISEKSEIFDDQFSVERPDGSNFTLKIRSTKLEDSAMYFCAISTGEADTQYFGPGTRLTVL.

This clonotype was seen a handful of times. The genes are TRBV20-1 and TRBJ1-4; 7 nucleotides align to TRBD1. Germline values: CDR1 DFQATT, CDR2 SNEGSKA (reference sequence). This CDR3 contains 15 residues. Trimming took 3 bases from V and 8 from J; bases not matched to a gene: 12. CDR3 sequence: CSARDRNRGGEKLFF. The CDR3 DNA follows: TGCAGTGCTAGGGACCGCAACAGGGGAGGCGAAAAACTGTTTTTT.

In nucleotides, the CDR3 is TGTGCCAGCAGCGTACAGGACGGGAATGAGCAGTTCTTC. Translating it yields CASSVQDGNEQFF. The V and J genes are TRBV9 and TRBJ2-1; unclear D gene. Germline CDR1 is SGDLS and CDR2 is YYNGEE. The CDR3 extends over 13 amino acids. Trimming pared 1 base from V and 7 bases from J, leaving 9 bases between.

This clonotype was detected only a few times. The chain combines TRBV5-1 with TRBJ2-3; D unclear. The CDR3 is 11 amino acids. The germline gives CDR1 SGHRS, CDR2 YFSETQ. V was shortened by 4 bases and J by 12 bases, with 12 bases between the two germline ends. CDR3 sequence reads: CASSQDQDQYF. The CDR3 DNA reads TGCGCCAGCAGCCAGGACCAGGATCAGTATTTT.

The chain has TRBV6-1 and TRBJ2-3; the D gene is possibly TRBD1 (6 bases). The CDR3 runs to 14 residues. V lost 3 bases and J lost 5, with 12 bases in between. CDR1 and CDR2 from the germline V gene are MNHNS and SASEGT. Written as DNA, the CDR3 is TGTGCCAGCAGTGACATCGGCAGGGGAGATACGCAGTATTTT. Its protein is CASSDIGRGDTQYF.

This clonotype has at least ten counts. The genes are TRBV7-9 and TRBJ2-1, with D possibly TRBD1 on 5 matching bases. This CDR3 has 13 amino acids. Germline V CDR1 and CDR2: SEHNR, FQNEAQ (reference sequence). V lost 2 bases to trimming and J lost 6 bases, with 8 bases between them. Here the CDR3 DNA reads TGTGCCAGCAGCTTATCAGGGATCAATGAGCAGTTCTTC. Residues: CASSLSGINEQFF.